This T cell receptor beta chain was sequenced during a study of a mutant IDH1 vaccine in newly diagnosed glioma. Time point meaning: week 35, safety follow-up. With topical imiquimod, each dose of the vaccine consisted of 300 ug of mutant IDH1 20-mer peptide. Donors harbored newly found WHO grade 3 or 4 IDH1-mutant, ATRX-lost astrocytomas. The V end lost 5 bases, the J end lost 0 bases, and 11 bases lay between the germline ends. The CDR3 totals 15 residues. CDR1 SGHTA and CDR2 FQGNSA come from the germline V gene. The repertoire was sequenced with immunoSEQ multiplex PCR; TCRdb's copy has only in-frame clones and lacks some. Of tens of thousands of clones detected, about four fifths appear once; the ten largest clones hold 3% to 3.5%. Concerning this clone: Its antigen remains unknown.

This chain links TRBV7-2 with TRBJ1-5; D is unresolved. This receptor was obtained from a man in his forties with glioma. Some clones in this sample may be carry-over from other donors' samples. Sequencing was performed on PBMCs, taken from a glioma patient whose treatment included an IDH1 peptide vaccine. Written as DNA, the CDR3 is TGTGCCAGCAGCCGAGACGAATATAGCAATCAGCCCCAGCATTTT. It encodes CASSRDEYSNQPQHF.